The 10 T cell receptor beta chains reported below all come from one sample, sequenced in a study of blood T cell repertoires in COVID-19. Using immunoSEQ multiplex PCR, the repertoire was profiled, and TCRdb retains in-frame clones only, with some absent. The sample carries 250,000 to 400,000 clones, 88% recorded once. The sequencing input was peripheral blood. The receptors shown here come from a woman in her 30s with COVID-19, enrolled during active disease.

The chain employs TRBV2 and TRBJ2-2, with D possibly matching TRBD2 (6 bases). Germline-derived CDR1 and CDR2 are SNHLY and FYNNEI. This CDR3 has 15 amino acids. Between the trimmed V and J ends, which lost 7 bases and 0 bases, there was a span of 12 bases. In DNA, the CDR3 is TGTGCCAGCACCCCCGGGACTGCGAACACCGGGGAGCTGTTTTTT. This translates into CASTPGTANTGELFF.

The chain has TRBV5-4 and TRBJ1-4; 7 bases are a match to TRBD1. V lost 3 bases, J lost 7 bases, and 6 bases stayed unmatched. This CDR3 has 14 amino acids. The V gene's germline CDR1 is SGHNT and CDR2 YYREEE (reference sequence). This CDR3 is CASSSTGPSEKLFF. CDR3 DNA: TGTGCCAGCAGCTCGACAGGGCCGAGTGAAAAACTGTTTTTT.

The chain joins TRBV11-2 to TRBJ2-3, with D possibly TRBD2 on 6 matching bases. V lost 6 bases and J 8 bases, leaving 24 bases between the germline ends. This CDR3 has 16 amino acids. Germline CDR1 SGHAT, CDR2 FQNNGV. This CDR3 is CASSLSFSRWGVTQYF. CDR3 bases: TGTGCCAGCAGTCTAAGTTTCAGCAGATGGGGGGTTACGCAGTATTTT. Full variable domain (remainder filled in from reference TRBV11-2 and TRBJ2-3): EAGVAQSPRYKIIEKRQSVAFWCNPISGHATLYWYQQILGQGPKLLIQFQNNGVVDDSQLPKDRFSAERLKGVDSTLKIQPAKLEDSAVYLCASSLSFSRWGVTQYFGPGTRLTVL.

This chain connects TRBV5-4 to TRBJ2-1, with TRBD2 identical over 8 bases. Losses at the gene ends were 2 bases for V and 7 bases for J; bases not matched to a gene: 8. Per germline, CDR1 SGHNT and CDR2 YYREEE (reference sequence). The CDR3 contains 15 residues. CDR3 coding DNA: TGTGCCAGCAGCTTATTTTTAGCGGGGATGAATGAGCAGTTCTTC. Encoded protein: CASSLFLAGMNEQFF.

The V call is TRBV11-2, the J call TRBJ2-5; D may be TRBD1 (6 bases). The CDR3 spans 15 residues. V gave up 1 base and J gave up 5 bases, with 14 bases separating them. Germline values: CDR1 SGHAT, CDR2 FQNNGV. The DNA of the CDR3 is TGTGCCAGCAGCTTAGTTCAGGGGCCCGGGGAGACCCAGTACTTC. Translation gives CASSLVQGPGETQYF.

The chain joins TRBV10-3 to TRBJ1-2, with D perhaps TRBD1 (5 bases). Germline V CDR1 and CDR2: ENHRY, SYGVKD. V lost 8 bases and J lost 1, with 11 bases in between. CDR3 length equals 13 residues. CDR3 bases: TGTGCCATCTTCGGACAAAATAACTATGGCTACACCTTC. Protein: CAIFGQNNYGYTF.

The gene calls are TRBV6-6 and TRBJ1-6, with TRBD1 as a possible D gene (5 bases). Deletions cut 2 bases from V and 5 bases from J, with 7 bases between. Germline V CDR1 and CDR2: MNHNY, SVGAGI (reference sequence). The CDR3 runs 14 residues. As DNA, the CDR3 is TGTGCCAGCAGTTACCGGGGGAATAATTCACCCCTCCACTTT. Its translation: CASSYRGNNSPLHF.

The chain couples TRBV14 to TRBJ2-2; maybe TRBD1 (6 bases). Trimming took off 0 bases at V and 6 bases at J, with 11 bases between the two ends. The germline V gene encodes CDR1 SGHDN and CDR2 FVKESK. The CDR3 loop spans 15 amino acids. The CDR3 DNA is TGTGCCAGCAGCCAAGATGTTACAGGGTCCGGGGAGCTGTTTTTT. It is translated as CASSQDVTGSGELFF.

The chain uses TRBV28 and TRBJ2-5, with TRBD1 as a possible D gene (6 bases). The CDR3 length is 15 residues. The germline CDR1 and CDR2 sequences are MDHEN and SYDVKM. With 1 base removed from V and 0 bases from J, the gap between germline ends came to 9 bases. The CDR3 nucleotides read TGTGCCAGCAGTTTATCATACAGGGACCAAGAGACCCAGTACTTC. This translates into CASSLSYRDQETQYF. Drawing the rest from reference TRBV28 and TRBJ2-5, the complete variable domain is DVKVTQSSRYLVKRTGEKVFLECVQDMDHENMFWYRQDPGLGLRLIYFSYDVKMKEKGDIPEGYSVSREKKERFSLILESASTNQTSMYLCASSLSYRDQETQYFGPGTRLLVL.

CDR3 sequence: CASSSDRADTQYF. The CDR3 DNA sequence: TGTGCCAGCAGCTCGGACAGGGCAGATACGCAGTATTTT. The rearrangement joins TRBV5-6 to TRBJ2-3; 8 nucleotides agree with TRBD1. Germline lookup yields CDR1 SGHDT and CDR2 YYEEEE. This CDR3 has 13 amino acids. The V gene end was trimmed by 3 bases and the J gene end by 4 bases; junction bases not matched to a gene: 1. Looking up the rest from reference TRBV5-6 and TRBJ2-3 gives the full variable domain: DAGVTQSPTHLIKTRGQQVTLRCSPKSGHDTVSWYQQALGQGPQFIFQYYEEEERQRGNFPDRFSGHQFPNYSSELNVNALLLGDSALYLCASSSDRADTQYFGPGTRLTVL.